This T cell receptor (beta chain) was identified in a study of blood T cell repertoires in COVID-19. Study information: Acute and convalescent COVID-19 specimens originated in the United States, Italy and Spain. PBMCs, B-cell-depleted T cells, or T cells provided the cDNA or gDNA that made up the material.

CDR1 is SGHNT and CDR2 is YYREEE in the germline V gene (reference sequence). J gave up 5 bases and V 4 bases, and 11 bases lay outside the gene matches. The length of the CDR3 is 15 residues. In the source study's methods: By means of reference gene primer amplification, nucleated cell counts were estimated. Libraries were prepared by immunoSEQ multiplex PCR; TCRdb keeps only in-frame clonotypes and omits some of them. V, J and clone size derive from that table, while D and trimming were established from the DNA sequence. The top ten hold 2.5% to 3.5% of the sample, which has about 74,000 clones, roughly 84% seen once.

The chain is built from TRBV5-4 and TRBJ1-1, with TRBD1 matching 7 bases. The TCR was taken from a man in his 70s with active or convalescent COVID-19. Sequencing was carried out using peripheral blood. This CDR3 is CASSIRQGGSTEAFF. CDR3 DNA: TGTGCCAGCAGCATAAGACAGGGCGGTAGTACTGAAGCTTTCTTT.